This entry lists 18 T cell receptor beta chains sequenced from one sample in a study of blood T cell repertoires in COVID-19. Sequencing was performed with immunoSEQ multiplex PCR; in TCRdb, only in-frame clones are kept and a portion is missing. Of over 95,000 clones in the sample, about four fifths were seen once. The sequencing sample was made of peripheral blood. These receptors were obtained from a human donor in a cohort sampled during active COVID-19.

The chain joins TRBV5-5 to TRBJ2-3; 7 positions match TRBD1. Germline-derived CDR1 and CDR2 are SGHKS and YYEKEE (reference sequence). The CDR3 extends over 20 amino acids. V shed 4 bases, J shed 0 bases, and the junction held 20 bases outside the gene matches. For the CDR3, the DNA is TGTGCCAGCAGCATGACTGCCGGGACAGAGGCTTCCTCTAGCACAGATACGCAGTATTTT. Translation: CASSMTAGTEASSSTDTQYF.

The chain combines TRBV19 with TRBJ2-3, with 10 bases that match TRBD2. CDR3 length equals 16 residues. Germline-derived CDR1 and CDR2 are LNHDA and SQIVND (reference sequence). The V segment lost 3 bases and the J segment 4 bases; nucleotides outside the gene matches: 7. The CDR3 coding sequence is TGTGCCAGTAGTATTCCAGCGGGGGGGATCGCAGATACGCAGTATTTT. Translated, it gives CASSIPAGGIADTQYF.

This chain links TRBV7-6 with TRBJ2-6; the D gene is possibly TRBD2 (6 bases). V was pared by 5 bases and J by 4 bases, with 18 bases between. The CDR3 contains 17 residues. The germline V gene has CDR1 SGHVS and CDR2 FNYEAQ. CDR3 sequence: CASSRGLLRLGANVLTF. The CDR3 DNA is TGTGCCAGCAGCCGGGGACTCCTGCGTCTAGGGGCCAACGTCCTGACTTTC.

The rearrangement uses TRBV2 and TRBJ2-2; 8 bases agree with TRBD1. J lost 7 bases, V lost 1 base, and 5 bases had no gene match. The CDR3 has 15 residues. Germline CDR1 is SNHLY and CDR2 is FYNNEI. The DNA of the CDR3 is TGTGCCAGCAGTGAAGACAGGGGGAAGGGCGGGGAGCTGTTTTTT. Amino acid sequence: CASSEDRGKGGELFF. The entire variable domain, with the rest obtained from reference TRBV2 and TRBJ2-2, is as follows: EPEVTQTPSHQVTQMGQEVILRCVPISNHLYFYWYRQILGQKVEFLVSFYNNEISEKSEIFDDQFSVERPDGSNFTLKIRSTKLEDSAMYFCASSEDRGKGGELFFGEGSRLTVL.

The chain carries TRBV2 and TRBJ1-3; 7 bases are shared with TRBD1. The J segment lost 0 bases and the V segment lost 6 bases, leaving 5 bases of the junction unmatched. The germline V gene has CDR1 SNHLY and CDR2 FYNNEI. This CDR3 is 15 amino acids long. CDR3 region: CASRRDSHSGNTIYF. The CDR3 DNA follows: TGTGCCAGCAGACGGGACAGCCACTCTGGAAACACCATATATTTT.

The chain recombines TRBV12-3 or TRBV12-4 with TRBJ1-5, with no clear D. The V gene lost 8 bases and the J gene lost 1 base, with 9 bases spanning the gap. This CDR3 region has 13 residues. CDR3 in amino acids: CASRKESNQPQHF. In DNA form, the CDR3 reads TGTGCCAGCCGAAAGGAGAGCAATCAGCCCCAGCATTTT.

This rearrangement joins TRBV7-2 to TRBJ2-1, with D maybe TRBD2 (5 bases). With 7 bases removed from V and 0 bases from J, the gap between germline ends came to 13 bases. The germline gives CDR1 SGHTA, CDR2 FQGNSA. This CDR3 contains 15 residues. CDR3 in DNA: TGTGCCAGCAACGTCGATGGAGGCTCCTACAATGAGCAGTTCTTC. It translates to CASNVDGGSYNEQFF.

This clone was counted only a few times. One end of the junction fails to match germline, which may point to a read error. V is TRBV7-7 and J is TRBJ2-5; the D gene is possibly TRBD1 (6 bases). CDR3 length: 16 amino acids. CDR1 and CDR2 from the germline V gene are SSHAT and FNYEAQ (reference sequence). The CDR3 is CASSLSPLGGGETQYF. CDR3 in DNA: TGTGCTAGCAGCTTAAGCCCTCTTGGGGGCGGTGAGACCCAGTACTTC.

The chain recombines TRBV27 with TRBJ2-1; perhaps TRBD1 as D (6 bases). The CDR3 extends over 15 amino acids. Trimming took 6 bases from V and 10 from J, leaving 22 bases between them. CDR1 MNHEY and CDR2 SMNVEV come from the germline V gene (reference sequence). For the CDR3, the DNA is TGTGCCAGCAGATACAGGGTGTGGGATCAAGGAGAGCAGTTCTTC. This codes for CASRYRVWDQGEQFF.

The chain joins TRBV5-4 to TRBJ2-7, with TRBD1 matching 8 bases. CDR1 is SGHNT, CDR2 YYREEE, per germline (reference sequence). Germline trimming cut 0 bases from V and 4 bases from J; bases unmatched to any gene: 15. The CDR3 totals 18 residues. As DNA, the CDR3 is TGTGCCAGCAGCTTGGGTGTAAGTCAGGGGGCTTCAGTGTACGAGCAGTACTTC. Protein sequence: CASSLGVSQGASVYEQYF. Full variable domain (outside the CDR3, taken from reference TRBV5-4 and TRBJ2-7): ETGVTQSPTHLIKTRGQQVTLRCSSQSGHNTVSWYQQALGQGPQFIFQYYREEENGRGNFPPRFSGLQFPNYSSELNVNALELDDSALYLCASSLGVSQGASVYEQYFGPGTRLTVT.

The rearrangement links TRBV19 to TRBJ2-7, with D tentatively TRBD1 (5 bases). The CDR3 runs 14 residues. Per germline, CDR1 LNHDA and CDR2 SQIVND (reference sequence). Between the trimmed V and J ends, which lost 3 bases and 5 bases, there was a span of 14 bases. CDR3 in amino acids: CASSMSGRANEQYF. In DNA, the CDR3 is TGTGCCAGTAGTATGTCCGGCAGGGCCAACGAGCAGTACTTC.

The genes are TRBV6-1 and TRBJ2-7, with D possibly being TRBD1 (5 bases). The CDR3 loop spans 16 amino acids. The germline CDR1 and CDR2 sequences are MNHNS and SASEGT. Between the trimmed V and J ends, which lost 0 bases and 4 bases, there was a span of 16 bases. This CDR3 reads CASSEADAASGYEQYF. DNA for the CDR3: TGTGCCAGCAGTGAAGCGGATGCGGCCTCAGGGTACGAGCAGTACTTC.

The chain has TRBV5-5 and TRBJ2-1; 9 bases match TRBD1. J gave up 7 bases and V 0 bases, and 5 bases lay outside the gene matches. The CDR3 has 15 amino acids. The V gene's germline CDR1 is SGHKS and CDR2 YYEKEE (reference sequence). The CDR3 sequence: CASSLAPTGGNEQFF. The CDR3 coding sequence is TGTGCCAGCAGCTTGGCCCCGACAGGGGGGAATGAGCAGTTCTTC.

V is TRBV2 and J is TRBJ2-7; TRBD1 aligns across 8 bases. The CDR3 contains 14 residues. V gave up 5 bases and J gave up 2 bases; unmatched junction bases: 5. Germline CDR1 SNHLY, CDR2 FYNNEI. The CDR3 region is CASSRTGFTYEQYF. In nucleotides, the CDR3 is TGTGCCAGCAGTCGGACAGGGTTTACCTACGAGCAGTACTTC.

V is TRBV5-6 and J is TRBJ2-3; TRBD2 matches 8 bases. J lost 1 base, V lost 5 bases, and 3 bases had no gene match. CDR1 is SGHDT, CDR2 YYEEEE, per germline. The CDR3 has 14 residues. The CDR3 is CASRAGGRTDTQYF. CDR3 bases: TGTGCCAGCAGGGCGGGGGGACGCACAGATACGCAGTATTTT.

CDR3 amino acids: CAIRSAGTQAFF. The CDR3 DNA reads TGTGCCATCAGGTCTGCAGGGACTCAAGCTTTCTTT. The V call is TRBV10-3, the J call TRBJ1-1; D might be TRBD1 (5 bases). Germline V gives CDR1 ENHRY, CDR2 SYGVKD. V was pared by 6 bases and J by 9 bases, with 14 bases between. The CDR3 is 12 residues long.

The chain couples TRBV19 to TRBJ1-3, with D maybe TRBD1 (6 bases). The V gene's germline CDR1 is LNHDA and CDR2 SQIVND (reference sequence). This CDR3 region has 20 residues. Trimming removed 0 bases at V and 0 bases at J, with 21 bases between. CDR3 in DNA: TGTGCCAGTAGTATAGATATGGCGAGTAAAGGGACAATCTCTGGAAACACCATATATTTT. Protein product: CASSIDMASKGTISGNTIYF.

This rearrangement joins TRBV9 to TRBJ2-1; D is perhaps TRBD1 (5 bases). Trimming left V 0 bases short and J 4 bases short, with 5 bases between. The CDR3 extends over 13 amino acids. CDR1 SGDLS and CDR2 YYNGEE come from the germline V gene. CDR3 sequence (DNA): TGTGCCAGCAGCGTAGAGGGGTACAATGAGCAGTTCTTC. Translated: CASSVEGYNEQFF. The full variable domain, completed using reference TRBV9 and TRBJ2-1, is DSGVTQTPKHLITATGQRVTLRCSPRSGDLSVYWYQQSLDQGLQFLIQYYNGEERAKGNILERFSAQQFPDLHSELNLSSLELGDSALYFCASSVEGYNEQFFGPGTRLTVL.